The 23 T cell receptor beta chains in this list originate from one sample, sequenced in a study of cytomegalovirus exposure and HLA in healthy donors. In the PCR, 60 Vbeta and 13 Jbeta primers were used. Assay: immunoSEQ multiplex PCR; the TCRdb copy retains only in-frame clones and omits some. The data contain 70,000 to 85,000 clones, less than 80% of them seen just once; the ten biggest clones take up more than 8%. Sequencing was done on a sample of PBMCs. Receptor source: a man aged 40-50 years in good health and CMV-seropositive.

In its sample, this clone was seen many times. The chain employs TRBV5-4 and TRBJ1-1; TRBD1 matches at 7 bases. Germline-derived CDR1 and CDR2 are SGHNT and YYREEE (reference sequence). This CDR3 region has 14 residues. The ends lost 4 bases at V and 1 base at J; junction bases unmatched: 4. CDR3 amino acids: CASSGTVTNTEAFF. The CDR3 nucleotides are TGTGCCAGCAGCGGGACAGTTACGAACACTGAAGCTTTCTTT.

CDR3 residues: CASSFRGGGATDTQYF. In DNA, the CDR3 is TGTGCCAGCAGCTTCCGAGGGGGAGGGGCGACAGATACGCAGTATTTT. The gene calls are TRBV9 and TRBJ2-3; tentative D call: TRBD2 (7 bases). Between the trimmed V and J ends, which lost 4 bases and 3 bases, there was a span of 18 bases. Germline CDR1 and CDR2: SGDLS and YYNGEE. The CDR3 has 16 amino acids.

Here the CDR3 DNA reads TGTGCCAGCAGCTCACAGAGAAACACTGAAGCTTTCTTT. Its protein is CASSSQRNTEAFF. This rearrangement joins TRBV7-2 to TRBJ1-1, with D uncertain. Deletions cut 4 bases from V and 2 bases from J, with 8 bases between. The CDR3 totals 13 residues. The germline CDR1 and CDR2 sequences are SGHTA and FQGNSA.

Comment on this clone: The junction departs from the called germline gene at one end, perhaps through a read error. The chain joins TRBV7-2 to TRBJ2-5; D is unclear. Germline values: CDR1 SGHTA, CDR2 FQGNSA. The CDR3 runs to 12 residues. The CDR3: CASSVAGETQYF. The DNA of the CDR3 is TGTGCCAGCAGCGTAGCCGGAGAGACCCAGTACTTC.

There are a few counts of this clone. The gene calls are TRBV7-8 and TRBJ1-2; perhaps TRBD1 as D (5 bases). This CDR3 is 20 amino acids long. Trimming removed 6 bases from V and 5 bases from J, with 34 bases in between. The germline CDR1 and CDR2 sequences are SGHVS and FQNEAQ. The CDR3 nucleotides are TGTGCCAGCAGTAGCAGCTTAACGTTCGGGGGACTAAACCTACGTTATGGCTACACCTTC. Translated: CASSSSLTFGGLNLRYGYTF. The full variable domain, with the rest looked up from reference TRBV7-8 and TRBJ1-2, is GAGVSQSPRYKVAKRGQDVALRCDPISGHVSLFWYQQALGQGPEFLTYFQNEAQLDKSGLPSDRFFAERPEGSVSTLKIQRTQQEDSAVYLCASSSSLTFGGLNLRYGYTFGSGTRLTVV.

The CDR3 region has the DNA TGTGCCAGCAGGACAGGGGATAATGAAAAACTGTTTTTT. Its translation is CASRTGDNEKLFF. This rearrangement joins TRBV6-5 to TRBJ1-4; TRBD1 aligns across 8 bases. This CDR3 spans 13 amino acids. Trimming removed 6 bases from V and 4 bases from J; junction bases left unmatched: 1. Germline V gene data show CDR1 as MNHEY and CDR2 as SVGAGI.

This clone was observed a handful of times. The chain combines TRBV4-1 with TRBJ1-1, with D hard to call. CDR1 MGHRA and CDR2 YSYEKL come from the germline V gene. The V end was cut by 1 base, the J end by 1 base, with 13 bases between. This CDR3 is 16 amino acids long. CDR3 sequence (DNA): TGCGCCAGCAGCCAAGGGAGGCGGGCAGCGAACACTGAAGCTTTCTTT. Translation gives CASSQGRRAANTEAFF.

This clone was counted once. The V call is TRBV19, the J call TRBJ2-5; D perhaps matches TRBD1 (5 bases). CDR1 and CDR2 from the germline V gene are LNHDA and SQIVND (reference sequence). Trimming took 5 bases from V and 5 from J, leaving 9 bases between them. CDR3 size: 12 residues. The CDR3 reads CASSEAGETQYF. CDR3 bases: TGTGCCAGTAGTGAGGCAGGGGAGACCCAGTACTTC.

This clone was observed a handful of times. The V call is TRBV13, the J call TRBJ2-3; TRBD2 matches at 13 bases. This CDR3 has 15 amino acids. Trimming took 4 bases from V and 10 from J; bases not matched to a gene: 8. Per germline, CDR1 PRHDT and CDR2 FYEKMQ (reference sequence). The CDR3 here is CASSSKTSGGRSQYF. For the CDR3, the DNA is TGTGCCAGCAGCTCAAAGACTAGCGGGGGGAGATCGCAGTATTTT.

This sequence joins TRBV6-1 and TRBJ1-1; D remains unclear. Per germline, CDR1 MNHNS and CDR2 SASEGT. The CDR3 consists of 12 residues. V gave up 7 bases and J gave up 5 bases, with 11 bases separating them. In nucleotides, the CDR3 is TGTGCCAGCATCTTATCCCTGACTGAAGCTTTCTTT. Translating it yields CASILSLTEAFF.

This clone was counted many times. The chain couples TRBV25-1 to TRBJ2-7, with 7 bases aligning to TRBD1. Germline CDR1 MGHDK, CDR2 SYGVNS. Losses at the gene ends were 5 bases for V and 1 base for J; bases not matched to a gene: 8. CDR3 length equals 15 residues. The CDR3 sequence is CASSPHNRGSYEQYF. CDR3 sequence (DNA): TGTGCCAGCAGTCCTCATAACAGGGGATCCTACGAGCAGTACTTC.

J is TRBJ1-5 and V is TRBV9, with D possibly being TRBD1 (5 bases). The V end lost 0 bases, the J end lost 5 bases, and 9 bases lay between the germline ends. CDR3 length equals 14 residues. From germline, CDR1 is SGDLS and CDR2 YYNGEE. CDR3 coding DNA: TGTGCCAGCAGCGTAGAGGCGGGGGATCAGCCCCAGCATTTT. Its protein product is CASSVEAGDQPQHF.

The V call is TRBV5-1, the J call TRBJ1-4; D is unclear. Trimming left V 1 base short and J 2 bases short, with 9 bases between. This CDR3 contains 15 residues. Germline CDR1 and CDR2: SGHRS and YFSETQ. The CDR3 DNA sequence: TGCGCCAGCAGCTTGACTGGACTGACTAATGAAAAACTGTTTTTT. Encoded protein: CASSLTGLTNEKLFF.

This clone showed up just a few times. This chain uses TRBV28 with TRBJ1-1; TRBD1 might be the D (6 bases). Germline V lookup: CDR1 MDHEN, CDR2 SYDVKM. The length of the CDR3 is 14 residues. Between the trimmed V and J ends, which lost 7 bases and 6 bases, there was a span of 18 bases. The CDR3 is CASTTSRGVSEAFF. In DNA form, the CDR3 reads TGTGCCAGCACCACAAGCAGGGGCGTATCTGAAGCTTTCTTT.

The chain has TRBV28 and TRBJ1-6; no definite D call. CDR3 length: 16 residues. CDR1 is MDHEN and CDR2 is SYDVKM in the germline V gene. The V end lost 2 bases, the J end lost 3 bases, and 11 bases lay between the germline ends. Here the CDR3 reads CASSLGQTSYNSPLHF. CDR3 nucleotides: TGTGCCAGCAGTTTAGGTCAGACAAGCTATAATTCACCCCTCCACTTT.

This rearrangement joins TRBV5-1 to TRBJ1-1; D not certain. The CDR3 extends over 15 amino acids. Trimming stripped 0 bases from V and 0 bases from J, with 9 bases between. The germline CDR1 and CDR2 sequences are SGHRS and YFSETQ. The CDR3 bases are TGCGCCAGCAGCTTGGCACCGGGAGTGAACACTGAAGCTTTCTTT. The encoded protein is CASSLAPGVNTEAFF.

The chain carries TRBV10-3 and TRBJ1-5; tentatively, D is TRBD1 (5 bases). The CDR3 is made up of 14 amino acids. V gave up 6 bases and J gave up 0 bases, with 9 bases separating them. The V gene's germline CDR1 is ENHRY and CDR2 SYGVKD. CDR3 residues: CAISDSFSNQPQHF. DNA for the CDR3: TGTGCCATCAGCGACAGTTTTAGCAATCAGCCCCAGCATTTT.

The chain joins TRBV11-2 to TRBJ2-5; no definite D call. This CDR3 region has 12 residues. Deletions cut 1 base from V and 6 bases from J, with 6 bases between. Germline V gene data show CDR1 as SGHAT and CDR2 as FQNNGV. This CDR3 is CASSLGLKTQYF. The CDR3 region has the DNA TGTGCCAGCAGCTTAGGTCTTAAGACCCAGTACTTC.

The chain couples TRBV5-4 to TRBJ1-2; 7 bases are a match to TRBD1. Per germline, CDR1 SGHNT and CDR2 YYREEE (reference sequence). CDR3 length equals 15 residues. V was pared by 3 bases and J by 0 bases, with 5 bases of the junction left unmatched. The CDR3 region has the DNA TGTGCCAGCAGCTCAGGGGGAATCGCTAACTATGGCTACACCTTC. Translating gives CASSSGGIANYGYTF.

This clone appeared a few times. This chain joins TRBV4-1 and TRBJ2-5, with TRBD2 matching over 7 bases. This CDR3 is 15 amino acids long. Trimming at V came to 0 bases and at J to 4 bases, leaving 5 bases not matched to a gene. CDR1 and CDR2 from the germline V gene are MGHRA and YSYEKL. The CDR3 DNA is TGCGCCAGCAGCCAAGATGGCGGGAGCACAGAGACCCAGTACTTC. Translating gives CASSQDGGSTETQYF.

The chain joins TRBV28 to TRBJ1-1; a possible D gene is TRBD1 (6 bases). Trimming removed 11 bases at V and 2 bases at J, with 12 bases between. CDR3 length equals 12 residues. Per germline, CDR1 MDHEN and CDR2 SYDVKM. CDR3 sequence (DNA): TGTGCCGCCCTGGACAGCAACACTGAAGCTTTCTTT. Protein: CAALDSNTEAFF. The whole variable domain, remainder taken from reference TRBV28 and TRBJ1-1, is DVKVTQSSRYLVKRTGEKVFLECVQDMDHENMFWYRQDPGLGLRLIYFSYDVKMKEKGDIPEGYSVSREKKERFSLILESASTNQTSMYLCAALDSNTEAFFGQGTRLTVV.

The chain recombines TRBV2 with TRBJ1-5, with D tentatively TRBD1 (5 bases). Germline CDR1 and CDR2: SNHLY and FYNNEI. This CDR3 contains 14 residues. V dropped 2 bases and J dropped 6 bases, with 11 bases sitting between them. The CDR3 DNA is TGTGCCAGCAGTGAAAGGGGCCGCGGTCAGCCCCAGCATTTT. Protein sequence: CASSERGRGQPQHF. Based on the CDR3 plus reference TRBV2 and TRBJ1-5, the full variable domain is EPEVTQTPSHQVTQMGQEVILRCVPISNHLYFYWYRQILGQKVEFLVSFYNNEISEKSEIFDDQFSVERPDGSNFTLKIRSTKLEDSAMYFCASSERGRGQPQHFGDGTRLSIL.

The chain combines TRBV11-2 with TRBJ1-2, with D unclear. Looked up from germline, CDR1 is SGHAT and CDR2 is FQNNGV. The CDR3 is 14 residues long. V was trimmed by 5 bases and J by 0 bases, leaving 10 bases between them. The CDR3 loop reads CASSERVSNYGYTF. Here the CDR3 DNA reads TGTGCCAGCAGCGAGCGGGTGTCTAACTATGGCTACACCTTC.